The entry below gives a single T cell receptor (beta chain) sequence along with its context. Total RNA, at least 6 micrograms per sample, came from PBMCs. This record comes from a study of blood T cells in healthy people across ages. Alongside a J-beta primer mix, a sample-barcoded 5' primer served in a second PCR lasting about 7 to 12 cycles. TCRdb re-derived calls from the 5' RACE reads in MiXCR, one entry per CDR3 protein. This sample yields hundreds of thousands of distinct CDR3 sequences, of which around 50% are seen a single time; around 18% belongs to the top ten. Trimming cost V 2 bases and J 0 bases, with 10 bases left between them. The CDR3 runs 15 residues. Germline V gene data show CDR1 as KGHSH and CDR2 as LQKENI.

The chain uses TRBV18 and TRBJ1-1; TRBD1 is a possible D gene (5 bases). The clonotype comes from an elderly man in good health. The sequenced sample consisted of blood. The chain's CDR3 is CASSPIEGVNTEAFF. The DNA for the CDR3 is TGTGCCAGCTCACCAATAGAAGGGGTGAACACTGAAGCTTTCTTT.